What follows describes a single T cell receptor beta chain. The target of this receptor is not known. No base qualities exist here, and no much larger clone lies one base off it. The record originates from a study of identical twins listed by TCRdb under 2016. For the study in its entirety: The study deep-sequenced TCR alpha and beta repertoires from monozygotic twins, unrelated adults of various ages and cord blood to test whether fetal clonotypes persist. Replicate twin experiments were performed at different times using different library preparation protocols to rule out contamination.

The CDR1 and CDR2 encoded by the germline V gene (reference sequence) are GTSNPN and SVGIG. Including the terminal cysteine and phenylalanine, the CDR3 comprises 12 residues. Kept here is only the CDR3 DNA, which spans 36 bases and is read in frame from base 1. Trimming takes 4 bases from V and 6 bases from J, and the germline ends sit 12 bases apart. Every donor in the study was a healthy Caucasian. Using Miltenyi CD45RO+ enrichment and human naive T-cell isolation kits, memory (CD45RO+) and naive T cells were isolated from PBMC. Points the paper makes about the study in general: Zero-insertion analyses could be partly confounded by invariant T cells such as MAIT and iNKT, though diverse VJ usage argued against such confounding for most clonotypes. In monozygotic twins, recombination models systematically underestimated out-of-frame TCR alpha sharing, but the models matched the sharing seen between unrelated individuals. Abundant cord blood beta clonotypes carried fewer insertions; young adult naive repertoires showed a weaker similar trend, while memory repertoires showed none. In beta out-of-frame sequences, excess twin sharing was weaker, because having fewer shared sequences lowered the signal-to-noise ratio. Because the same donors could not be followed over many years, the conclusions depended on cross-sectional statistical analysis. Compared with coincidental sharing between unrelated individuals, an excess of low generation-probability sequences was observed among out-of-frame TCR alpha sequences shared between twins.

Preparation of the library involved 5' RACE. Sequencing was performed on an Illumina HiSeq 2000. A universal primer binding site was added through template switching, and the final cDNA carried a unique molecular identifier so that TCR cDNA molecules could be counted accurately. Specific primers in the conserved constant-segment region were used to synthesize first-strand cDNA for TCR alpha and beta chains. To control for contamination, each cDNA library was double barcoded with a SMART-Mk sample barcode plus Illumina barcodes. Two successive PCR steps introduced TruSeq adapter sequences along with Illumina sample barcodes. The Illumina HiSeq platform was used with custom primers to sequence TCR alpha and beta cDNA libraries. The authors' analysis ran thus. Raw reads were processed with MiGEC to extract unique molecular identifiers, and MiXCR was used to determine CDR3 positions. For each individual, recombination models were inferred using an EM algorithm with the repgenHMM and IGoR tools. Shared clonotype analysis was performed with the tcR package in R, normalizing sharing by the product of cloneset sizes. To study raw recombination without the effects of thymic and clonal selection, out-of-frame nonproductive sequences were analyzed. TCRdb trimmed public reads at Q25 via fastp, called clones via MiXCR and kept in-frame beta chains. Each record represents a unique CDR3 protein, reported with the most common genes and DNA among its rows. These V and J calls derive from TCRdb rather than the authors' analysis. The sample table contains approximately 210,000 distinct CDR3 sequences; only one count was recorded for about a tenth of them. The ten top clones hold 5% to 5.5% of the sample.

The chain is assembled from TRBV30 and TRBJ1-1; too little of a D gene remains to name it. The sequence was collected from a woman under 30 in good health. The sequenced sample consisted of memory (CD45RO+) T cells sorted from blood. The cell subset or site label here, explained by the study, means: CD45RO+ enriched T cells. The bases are TGTGCCTGGATAACTACCGGTTCTGAAGCTTTCTTT. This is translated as CAWITTGSEAFF. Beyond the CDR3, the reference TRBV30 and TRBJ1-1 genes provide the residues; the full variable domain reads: SQTIHQWPATLVQPVGSPLSLECTVEGTSNPNLYWYRQAAGRGLQLLFYSVGIGQISSEVPQNLSASRPQDRQFILSSKKLLLSDSGFYLCAWITTGSEAFFGQGTRLTVV.